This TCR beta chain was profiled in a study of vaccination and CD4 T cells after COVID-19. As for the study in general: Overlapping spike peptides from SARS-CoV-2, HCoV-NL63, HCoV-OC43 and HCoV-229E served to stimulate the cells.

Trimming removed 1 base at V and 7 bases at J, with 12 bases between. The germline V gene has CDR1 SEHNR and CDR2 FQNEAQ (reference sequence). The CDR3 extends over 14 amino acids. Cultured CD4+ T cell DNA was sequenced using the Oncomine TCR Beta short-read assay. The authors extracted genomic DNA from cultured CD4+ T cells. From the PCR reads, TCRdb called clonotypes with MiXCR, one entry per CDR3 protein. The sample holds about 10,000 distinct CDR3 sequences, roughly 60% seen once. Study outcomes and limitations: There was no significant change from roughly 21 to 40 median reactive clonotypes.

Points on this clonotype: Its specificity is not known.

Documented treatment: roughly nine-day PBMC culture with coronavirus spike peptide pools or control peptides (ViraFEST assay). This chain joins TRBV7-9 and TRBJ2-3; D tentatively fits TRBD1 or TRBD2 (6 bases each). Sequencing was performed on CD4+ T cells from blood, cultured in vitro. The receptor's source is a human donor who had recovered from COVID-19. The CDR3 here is CASSLGGADHTQYF. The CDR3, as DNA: TGTGCCAGCAGCTTAGGGGGGGCCGATCATACGCAGTATTTT.